The 30 T cell receptor beta chains presented below share a single source sample, sequenced in a study of T cells after yellow fever vaccination. Via MiXCR, TCRdb re-called the 5' RACE reads, giving one row per CDR3 protein. This sample carries 250,000 to 300,000 distinct CDR3 sequences, approximately 10% of them seen once, and the ten largest clones take around 3.3%. Sequencing was performed on CD4+ T cells sorted from PBMCs, taken 5 days after the yellow fever booster vaccination. The source of these receptors is a man between 18 and 29 years old who received the YFV17D yellow fever vaccine.

A few counts support this clonotype. The J gene is TRBJ2-5, the V gene TRBV7-2, with D perhaps TRBD1 or TRBD2 (6 bases each). V shed 1 base and J shed 5 bases, with 14 bases lying between them. CDR1 is SGHTA, CDR2 FQGNSA, per germline. The CDR3 contains 15 residues. The CDR3 bases are TGTGCCAGCAGCTTAGAGGGGGGCGGATGGGAGACCCAGTACTTC. This codes for CASSLEGGGWETQYF.

The rearrangement joins TRBV20-1 to TRBJ2-7, with D tentatively TRBD2 (5 bases). The CDR3 runs 14 residues. The germline CDR1 and CDR2 sequences are DFQATT and SNEGSKA (reference sequence). The germline V and J ends were trimmed by 6 bases and 0 bases, with 15 bases remaining between them. As DNA, the CDR3 is TGCAGTGCAAGGAGGACTTTAAGCTCCTACGAGCAGTACGTC. This codes for CSARRTLSSYEQYV.

At least ten counts were recorded for this clonotype. The chain links TRBV28 to TRBJ1-6, with 9 bases aligning to TRBD1. Germline trimming cut 6 bases from V and 9 bases from J; bases unmatched to any gene: 6. CDR1 is MDHEN, CDR2 SYDVKM, per germline. The CDR3 loop spans 14 amino acids. The CDR3 loop is CASRRGQGGSPLHF. Written as DNA, the CDR3 is TGTGCCAGCAGGCGGGGACAGGGTGGTTCACCCCTCCACTTT.

The chain couples TRBV5-1 to TRBJ2-2; D is tentatively TRBD1 or TRBD2 (6 bases each). The CDR3 contains 15 residues. Deletions cut 2 bases from V and 5 bases from J, with 13 bases between. Per the germline V gene, CDR1 is SGHRS and CDR2 is YFSETQ. The CDR3 reads CASSFRGAGTGELFF. Here the CDR3 DNA reads TGCGCCAGCAGCTTCAGGGGCGCGGGAACCGGGGAGCTGTTTTTT.

With respect to this clonotype: A much larger clone differs from this one at a single base, so this may be a read error. This chain links TRBV6-2 or TRBV6-3 with TRBJ2-7; D gene unclear. Per the germline V gene, CDR1 is MNHEY and CDR2 is SVGEGT. The CDR3 is 12 amino acids. V lost 4 bases, J lost 2 bases, and 6 bases lay in between. Here the CDR3 reads CASSLDAYEQYV. CDR3 DNA: TGTGCCAGCAGTTTGGACGCCTACGAGCAGTACGTC.

This clonotype was observed a handful of times. The rearrangement links TRBV4-2 to TRBJ1-1; possibly TRBD1 for D (5 bases). Germline V CDR1 and CDR2: LGHNA, YNFKEQ. V was cut by 4 bases and J by 10 bases, with 22 bases left in between. This CDR3 has 15 amino acids. The DNA of the CDR3 is TGTGCCAGCAGCCCCAGCCGTGTGGGGGGTAGTGGAGCTTTCTTT. Amino acids: CASSPSRVGGSGAFF.

The chain employs TRBV9 and TRBJ2-2; D is unclear. The V end lost 3 bases, the J end lost 7 bases, and 10 bases lay between the germline ends. Per the germline V gene, CDR1 is SGDLS and CDR2 is YYNGEE. CDR3 length equals 13 residues. Here the CDR3 reads CASSATLHGELFF. The CDR3 coding sequence is TGTGCCAGCAGCGCTACCCTTCACGGGGAGCTGTTTTTT.

This clonotype was seen ten or more times. The chain employs TRBV5-4 and TRBJ2-7, with TRBD1 matching over 8 bases. Per germline, CDR1 SGHNT and CDR2 YYREEE (reference sequence). Unmatched junction bases numbered 13, after V lost 4 bases and J lost 7 bases. The CDR3 is 15 amino acids. Written as DNA, the CDR3 is TGTGCCAGCAGCCCCCCAGGGGGCGCCCGTCGAGAGCAGTACTTC. It is translated as CASSPPGGARREQYF.

This clonotype was recorded many times. The chain links TRBV4-2 to TRBJ2-5; the D gene is possibly TRBD1 (6 bases). The CDR3 totals 13 residues. In germline, CDR1 is LGHNA, CDR2 YNFKEQ. The V and J ends lost 1 base and 4 bases respectively, with 7 bases between them. Here the CDR3 DNA reads TGTGCCAGCAGCCAAGTAGGGGGAGAGACCCAGTACTTC. Translating it yields CASSQVGGETQYF.

The chain carries TRBV5-4 and TRBJ1-2, with a possible D match to TRBD1 (5 bases). Germline V gene sequence: CDR1 SGHNT, CDR2 YYREEE (reference sequence). V shed 6 bases and J shed 8 bases, with 20 bases lying between them. The CDR3 sequence is 14 residues long. Here the CDR3 DNA reads TGTGCCAGCAACCCCACGGGGGGATCGGAAGGCTACACCTTC. It yields the protein CASNPTGGSEGYTF.

This chain connects TRBV5-4 to TRBJ1-6, with D maybe TRBD1 (5 bases). Trimming stripped 2 bases from V and 8 bases from J, with 8 bases between. Germline lookup yields CDR1 SGHNT and CDR2 YYREEE (reference sequence). The CDR3 is made up of 13 amino acids. The CDR3 reads CASSFDSYSPLHF. CDR3 coding DNA: TGTGCCAGCAGCTTCGACAGCTATTCACCCCTCCACTTT. The full variable domain, in which reference TRBV5-4 and TRBJ1-6 provide the parts outside the CDR3, is ETGVTQSPTHLIKTRGQQVTLRCSSQSGHNTVSWYQQALGQGPQFIFQYYREEENGRGNFPPRFSGLQFPNYSSELNVNALELDDSALYLCASSFDSYSPLHFGNGTRLTVT.

This clonotype appeared many times. The chain has TRBV7-3 and TRBJ2-6, with unresolved D. The CDR3 has 17 amino acids. V lost 0 bases to trimming and J lost 0 bases, with 9 bases between them. Germline CDR1 SGHTA, CDR2 FQGTGA. DNA of the CDR3: TGTGCCAGCAGCTTAACTGCCGCTACCTCTGGGGCCAACGTCCTGACTTTC. Encoded protein: CASSLTAATSGANVLTF.

The chain combines TRBV20-1 with TRBJ2-5; possibly TRBD2 for D (5 bases). The V and J ends lost 0 bases and 7 bases respectively, with 12 bases between them. There are 13 residues in the CDR3. From germline, CDR1 is DFQATT and CDR2 SNEGSKA (reference sequence). The CDR3 sequence: CSARDWTVRTQYF. The CDR3 coding sequence is TGCAGTGCTAGAGATTGGACTGTCCGGACCCAGTACTTC.

The chain joins TRBV3-1 to TRBJ2-7; possibly TRBD2 for D (7 bases). V dropped 4 bases and J dropped 0 bases, with 22 bases sitting between them. Per germline, CDR1 LGHDT and CDR2 YNNKEL (reference sequence). The CDR3 is made up of 18 amino acids. In DNA form, the CDR3 reads TGTGCCAGCAGCCTCCTCGTCGGGGGGCGGGGCAGCTCCTACGAGCAGTACTTC. As protein: CASSLLVGGRGSSYEQYF.

The sample holds many counts of this clonotype. The rearrangement uses TRBV5-1 and TRBJ1-5, with D possibly matching TRBD1 (5 bases). CDR1 is SGHRS, CDR2 YFSETQ, per germline. The CDR3 consists of 15 residues. Trimming shortened V by 0 bases and J by 1 base, and 8 bases separated the two germline ends. The CDR3 region has the DNA TGCGCCAGCAGCTTGGAGGGGTTAAGCAATCAGCCCCAGCATTTT. This gives the protein CASSLEGLSNQPQHF.

The chain is built from TRBV6-5 and TRBJ2-5; D might be TRBD1 (6 bases). This CDR3 spans 14 amino acids. CDR1 and CDR2 (germline): MNHEY, SVGAGI. Between the trimmed V and J ends, which lost 0 bases and 2 bases, there was a span of 7 bases. CDR3 amino acids: CASSYSDRQETQYF. Here the CDR3 DNA reads TGTGCCAGCAGTTACTCGGACAGACAAGAGACCCAGTACTTC.

Ten or more counts support this clonotype. CDR3 protein: CSAPKRDPYEQYV. Here the CDR3 DNA reads TGCAGTGCTCCAAAGAGGGACCCCTACGAGCAGTACGTC. The J gene is TRBJ2-7, the V gene TRBV20-1; D possibly uses TRBD1 or TRBD2 (5 bases each). Germline-derived CDR1 and CDR2 are DFQATT and SNEGSKA (reference sequence). Trimming stripped 5 bases from V and 2 bases from J, with 13 bases between. The CDR3 has 13 residues.

This clonotype was recorded at least ten times. The genes are TRBV12-5 and TRBJ2-7; 8 bases are shared with TRBD1. The CDR3 is made up of 13 amino acids. V shed 8 bases, J shed 1 base, and the junction held 4 bases outside the gene matches. In germline, CDR1 is LGHNT, CDR2 FRNRAP. The CDR3 nucleotides read TGTGCTAGTCGGGACAGGCGGTCCTACGAGCAGTACTTC. This codes for CASRDRRSYEQYF.

This chain joins TRBV6-6 and TRBJ2-3; weak D call: TRBD2 (6 bases). The CDR3 is made up of 13 amino acids. Germline V CDR1 and CDR2: MNHNY, SVGAGI (reference sequence). V dropped 11 bases and J dropped 0 bases, with 12 bases sitting between them. CDR3 nucleotides: TGTGCCGGAGCGGGCCCGAGCACAGATACGCAGTATTTT. It encodes CAGAGPSTDTQYF.

This clonotype came up a few times. This chain joins TRBV29-1 and TRBJ1-2; TRBD1 might be the D (6 bases). Germline V lookup: CDR1 SQVTM, CDR2 ANQGSEA. The CDR3 is 12 amino acids. Trimming stripped 3 bases from V and 9 bases from J, with 14 bases between. CDR3 DNA sequence: TGCAGCGTTGATGACAGGACCGCCAGCTACACCTTC. It is translated as CSVDDRTASYTF.

V and J are TRBV6-5 and TRBJ1-3; D unclear. In germline, CDR1 is MNHEY, CDR2 SVGAGI. CDR3 length: 14 amino acids. The V end lost 4 bases, the J end lost 2 bases, and 9 bases lay between the germline ends. CDR3 sequence (DNA): TGTGCCAGCAGTTTTCGGGAGGCTGGAAACACCATATATTTT. It specifies CASSFREAGNTIYF.

This chain uses TRBV7-9 with TRBJ2-1; perhaps TRBD2 as D (6 bases). CDR3 size: 15 residues. Germline V gene lookup returns CDR1 SEHNR and CDR2 FQNEAQ (reference sequence). Trimming stripped 5 bases from V and 6 bases from J, with 17 bases between. This chain's CDR3 is CASSPPGVAGNEQFF. CDR3 nucleotide sequence: TGTGCCAGCAGCCCCCCGGGGGTCGCAGGCAATGAGCAGTTCTTC.

The rearrangement joins TRBV3-1 to TRBJ2-3, with 15 positions matching TRBD2. After removal of 1 base from V and 0 bases from J, the junction contained 2 bases not matched to a gene. Germline V gene lookup returns CDR1 LGHDT and CDR2 YNNKEL (reference sequence). There are 18 residues in the CDR3. The CDR3 loop reads CASSQGGTSGGSTDTQYF. The CDR3 nucleotides read TGTGCCAGCAGCCAAGGCGGGACTAGCGGGGGGAGCACAGATACGCAGTATTTT.

The chain employs TRBV4-1 and TRBJ1-5; 7 bases are shared with TRBD1. The germline CDR1 and CDR2 sequences are MGHRA and YSYEKL. With V trimmed by 3 bases and J by 7 bases, 6 bases remained unmatched. This CDR3 has 14 amino acids. The DNA for the CDR3 is TGCGCCAGCAGCCAGCCGGGACAGAGACAGCCCCAGCATTTT. Its protein is CASSQPGQRQPQHF.

In this sample, this clonotype turned up a few times. The rearrangement links TRBV7-2 to TRBJ1-6, with D hard to call. Germline V gene sequence: CDR1 SGHTA, CDR2 FQGNSA. Trimming took 5 bases from V and 8 from J, leaving 4 bases between them. The CDR3 spans 11 residues. CDR3 nucleotides: TGTGCCAGCAGCCGGGATTCACCCCTCCACTTT. Its translation is CASSRDSPLHF.

Concerning this clonotype: Germline is not matched at one junction end, which may reflect a read error. V gene TRBV19 combines with J gene TRBJ2-2; D might be TRBD2 (5 bases). CDR3 size: 16 residues. CDR1 LNHDA and CDR2 SQIVND come from the germline V gene (reference sequence). The CDR3 nucleotides are TGTGCCAGTAGCGCCCGGGATCCCGCGAACACCGTGGAGCTGTTTTTT. It yields the protein CASSARDPANTVELFF.

The chain uses TRBV6-6 and TRBJ1-1; TRBD1 aligns across 11 bases. Germline CDR1 and CDR2: MNHNY and SVGAGI (reference sequence). This CDR3 is 16 amino acids long. V shed 9 bases, J shed 4 bases, and the junction held 13 bases outside the gene matches. The CDR3 loop is CASSRQDRGRVTEAFF. Here the CDR3 DNA reads TGTGCCAGTAGCAGGCAGGACAGGGGGCGCGTCACTGAAGCTTTCTTT.

The rearrangement joins TRBV6-6 to TRBJ1-5; 9 bases are a match to TRBD1. Per the germline V gene, CDR1 is MNHNY and CDR2 is SVGAGI (reference sequence). CDR3 length equals 16 residues. After removal of 4 bases from V and 4 bases from J, the junction contained 8 bases not matched to a gene. CDR3 loop: CASSSSGQGGNQPQHF. The CDR3 DNA follows: TGTGCCAGCAGTTCCTCGGGACAGGGAGGTAATCAGCCCCAGCATTTT.

The chain joins TRBV7-2 to TRBJ2-3, with TRBD1 as a possible D gene (5 bases). The ends were cut back, 5 bases at V and 1 base at J, with 19 bases in the middle. The CDR3 has 17 residues. Germline-derived CDR1 and CDR2 are SGHTA and FQGNSA. The CDR3 bases are TGTGCCAGCAGCCCGGGTTTGGGGCGTGAGGGCACAGATACGCAGTATTTT. This encodes CASSPGLGREGTDTQYF.

This clonotype was seen repeatedly, ten times or more. This chain links TRBV7-2 with TRBJ1-2; 9 bases match TRBD1. The CDR3 length is 13 residues. CDR1 is SGHTA and CDR2 is FQGNSA in the germline V gene. The J segment lost 8 bases and the V segment lost 5 bases, leaving 6 bases of the junction unmatched. This CDR3 is CASSATGGTGYTF. CDR3 sequence (DNA): TGTGCCAGCAGCGCTACAGGGGGCACAGGCTACACCTTC.